The 23 T cell receptor beta chains given below trace back to one sample, sequenced in a study of cytomegalovirus exposure and HLA in healthy donors. The study ran its PCR with 60 Vbeta and 13 Jbeta primers. The assay was immunoSEQ multiplex PCR, and TCRdb's table has in-frame clones only and misses some. The table lists approximately 130,000 clones, around 72% of them singletons. The sample taken for sequencing was PBMCs. Receptors originate from a woman in her thirties or forties in good health and CMV-seronegative.

The chain has TRBV5-1 and TRBJ2-3; TRBD2 might be the D (5 bases). Trimming shortened V by 9 bases and J by 3 bases, and 17 bases separated the two germline ends. The germline V gene has CDR1 SGHRS and CDR2 YFSETQ. This CDR3 comprises 14 residues. CDR3 loop: CATRVGAPTDTQYF. CDR3 nucleotide sequence: TGCGCCACGAGGGTAGGAGCGCCAACAGATACGCAGTATTTT.

The chain employs TRBV27 and TRBJ1-2; 8 bases are shared with TRBD1. The CDR3 is made up of 15 amino acids. Germline values: CDR1 MNHEY, CDR2 SMNVEV (reference sequence). J was trimmed by 0 bases and V by 5 bases; bases with no gene match: 5. This chain's CDR3 is CASSRRTGTNYGYTF. Written as DNA, the CDR3 is TGTGCCAGCAGTAGACGGACAGGGACTAACTATGGCTACACCTTC.

V gene TRBV7-8 combines with J gene TRBJ1-1; D not resolved. Between the trimmed V and J ends, which lost 4 bases and 1 base, there was a span of 7 bases. CDR1 is SGHVS, CDR2 FQNEAQ, per germline. This CDR3 is 13 amino acids long. CDR3 bases: TGTGCCAGCAGCTCGAGGCAGAACACTGAAGCTTTCTTT. This encodes CASSSRQNTEAFF.

The chain uses TRBV19 and TRBJ2-5; possibly TRBD1 for D (6 bases). This CDR3 region has 15 residues. The germline V gene has CDR1 LNHDA and CDR2 SQIVND (reference sequence). Deletions cut 7 bases from V and 2 bases from J, with 17 bases between. CDR3 bases: TGTGCCAGTACAAAGAGGGCAGGGGAACAAGAGACCCAGTACTTC. Translation: CASTKRAGEQETQYF.

This clone was observed a few times. The V gene is TRBV5-4, the J gene TRBJ2-4; TRBD2 agrees at 14 bases. V lost 0 bases and J lost 5; bases outside the gene matches: 1. This CDR3 is 16 amino acids long. Germline CDR1 reads SGHNT; CDR2 reads YYREEE (reference sequence). The CDR3 DNA reads TGTGCCAGCAGCTTGGGACTAGCGGGAGGGCAAAACATTCAGTACTTC. Protein: CASSLGLAGGQNIQYF.

This clone was observed once. The chain recombines TRBV5-1 with TRBJ2-7; tentative D call: TRBD1 (5 bases). The CDR3 runs 14 residues. CDR1 is SGHRS and CDR2 is YFSETQ in the germline V gene. Trimming removed 0 bases at V and 1 base at J, with 8 bases between. Here the CDR3 DNA reads TGCGCCAGCAGCTTGGGGGGCCTTTCCTACGAGCAGTACTTC. Amino acid sequence: CASSLGGLSYEQYF.

This clone was seen a single time. Lacking the conserved final phenylalanine or tryptophan, this CDR3 likely reflects a read error. The CDR3 DNA reads as TGTGCCATCAACCCGACAGGGGTGGCCGGGGAGCTGTTTCTT. Protein sequence: CAINPTGVAGELFL. This chain uses TRBV10-3 with TRBJ2-2; 8 bases line up with TRBD1. Germline assignment: CDR1 ENHRY and CDR2 SYGVKD. The CDR3 has 14 amino acids. With 7 bases clipped from V and 6 bases from J, the junction kept 7 bases outside the gene matches.

The chain is built from TRBV5-1 and TRBJ1-1, with D possibly being TRBD1 (6 bases). The CDR3 contains 14 residues. V lost 4 bases and J 6 bases, leaving 16 bases between the germline ends. CDR1 SGHRS and CDR2 YFSETQ come from the germline V gene. The CDR3 protein is CASSQNIQGPEAFF. The CDR3 coding sequence is TGCGCCAGCAGCCAAAACATACAGGGCCCTGAAGCTTTCTTT.

The chain links TRBV6-5 to TRBJ1-1, with D possibly being TRBD1 (5 bases). Germline-derived CDR1 and CDR2 are MNHEY and SVGAGI. With 7 bases removed from V and 0 bases from J, the gap between germline ends came to 15 bases. The CDR3 length is 15 residues. In nucleotides, the CDR3 is TGTGCCAGCAAACTTCTGGCGGGGGTGAACACTGAAGCTTTCTTT. This codes for CASKLLAGVNTEAFF.

This chain joins TRBV5-1 and TRBJ2-7, with 8 bases matching TRBD1. The CDR3 spans 17 residues. Germline V gene data show CDR1 as SGHRS and CDR2 as YFSETQ. V shed 2 bases, J shed 5 bases, and the junction held 15 bases outside the gene matches. CDR3 protein: CASSFLRGQGEWDEQYF. The CDR3, as DNA: TGCGCCAGCAGCTTCCTCAGGGGGCAAGGCGAATGGGACGAGCAGTACTTC.

The chain joins TRBV5-6 to TRBJ1-2; 7 nucleotides agree with TRBD1. Germline CDR1 reads SGHDT; CDR2 reads YYEEEE. J gave up 4 bases and V 2 bases, and 8 bases lay outside the gene matches. The CDR3 is 15 amino acids. In nucleotides, the CDR3 is TGTGCCAGCAGCTTTGAGAACAGGGGTTTCTATGGCTACACCTTC. Translating it yields CASSFENRGFYGYTF.

This sequence joins TRBV6-1 and TRBJ1-1; 7 bases fit TRBD1. This CDR3 spans 15 amino acids. Germline-derived CDR1 and CDR2 are MNHNS and SASEGT. Trimming cost V 5 bases and J 4 bases; bases outside gene matches: 10. CDR3: CASSPHPGDSTEAFF. In DNA, the CDR3 is TGTGCCAGCAGTCCCCACCCTGGGGACAGCACTGAAGCTTTCTTT.

This chain uses TRBV5-1 with TRBJ2-3; no clear D gene. The CDR3 loop spans 14 amino acids. Germline loops: CDR1 SGHRS, CDR2 YFSETQ. Trimming shortened V by 1 base and J by 4 bases, and 10 bases separated the two germline ends. CDR3 bases: TGCGCCAGCAGCTTGACCCCCCAGTCAGATACGCAGTATTTT. It is translated as CASSLTPQSDTQYF. The full variable domain, rest sourced from reference TRBV5-1 and TRBJ2-3, is KAGVTQTPRYLIKTRGQQVTLSCSPISGHRSVSWYQQTPGQGLQFLFEYFSETQRNKGNFPGRFSGRQFSNSRSEMNVSTLELGDSALYLCASSLTPQSDTQYFGPGTRLTVL.

This clone was found once. J is TRBJ2-1 and V is TRBV5-1; D gene unclear. This CDR3 region has 15 residues. V was trimmed by 5 bases and J by 0 bases, leaving 12 bases between them. The germline gives CDR1 SGHRS, CDR2 YFSETQ. The CDR3: CASSEDLSSYNEQFF. CDR3 DNA sequence: TGCGCCAGCAGTGAAGATTTGAGCTCCTACAATGAGCAGTTCTTC. The variable domain in full, completed from reference TRBV5-1 and TRBJ2-1, reads KAGVTQTPRYLIKTRGQQVTLSCSPISGHRSVSWYQQTPGQGLQFLFEYFSETQRNKGNFPGRFSGRQFSNSRSEMNVSTLELGDSALYLCASSEDLSSYNEQFFGPGTRLTVL.

This clone was recorded once. The rearrangement links TRBV6-5 to TRBJ2-7, with D possibly TRBD2 on 6 matching bases. CDR1 and CDR2 from the germline V gene are MNHEY and SVGAGI. The CDR3 is 14 residues long. V lost 6 bases to trimming and J lost 6 bases, with 18 bases between them. CDR3 DNA: TGTGCCAGCAGACGGGACTTGTCTTACGGCGAGCAGTACTTC. This translates into CASRRDLSYGEQYF.

The rearrangement uses TRBV7-2 and TRBJ2-7; the D gene is possibly TRBD2 (5 bases). Trimming took off 3 bases at V and 1 base at J, with 16 bases between the two ends. Germline-derived CDR1 and CDR2 are SGHTA and FQGNSA. The CDR3 extends over 16 amino acids. The CDR3 DNA reads TGTGCCAGCAGCTTTGCCGCCGAGGACTTTTCCTACGAGCAGTACTTC. Translating gives CASSFAAEDFSYEQYF. Full variable domain (outside the CDR3, taken from reference TRBV7-2 and TRBJ2-7): GAGVSQSPSNKVTEKGKDVELRCDPISGHTALYWYRQSLGQGLEFLIYFQGNSAPDKSGLPSDRFSAERTGGSVSTLTIQRTQQEDSAVYLCASSFAAEDFSYEQYFGPGTRLTVT.

This clone was recorded a few times. V and J are TRBV6-1 and TRBJ2-3, with 10 bases that match TRBD2. The CDR3 covers 16 residues. The germline CDR1 and CDR2 sequences are MNHNS and SASEGT. Losses at the gene ends were 0 bases for V and 3 bases for J; bases not matched to a gene: 3. As DNA, the CDR3 is TGTGCCAGCAGTGAAGCCAGCGGGGGGGCAACAGATACGCAGTATTTT. Its protein product is CASSEASGGATDTQYF.

Only a few counts were recorded for this clone. V is TRBV5-6 and J is TRBJ2-3; D perhaps matches TRBD2 (6 bases). The V gene's germline CDR1 is SGHDT and CDR2 YYEEEE. The CDR3 length is 15 residues. V shed 0 bases and J shed 6 bases, with 14 bases lying between them. CDR3 in amino acids: CASSLVGGGLDTQYF. As DNA, the CDR3 is TGTGCCAGCAGCTTGGTCGGGGGAGGACTGGATACGCAGTATTTT.

This chain connects TRBV6-5 to TRBJ1-2, with a possible D match to TRBD1 (6 bases). The CDR3 has 13 amino acids. The ends were cut back, 3 bases at V and 7 bases at J, with 12 bases in the middle. Per the germline V gene, CDR1 is MNHEY and CDR2 is SVGAGI. Here the CDR3 reads CASSYSGESGYTF. CDR3 coding DNA: TGTGCCAGCAGTTATTCAGGGGAAAGTGGCTACACCTTC.

This clone was recorded only once. The chain joins TRBV27 to TRBJ1-2; TRBD1 matches at 7 bases. The CDR3 spans 15 residues. Looked up from germline, CDR1 is MNHEY and CDR2 is SMNVEV (reference sequence). Trimming at V came to 5 bases and at J to 4 bases, leaving 10 bases not matched to a gene. CDR3 loop: CASSRRDSWIYGYTF. The CDR3, as DNA: TGTGCCAGCAGTCGACGGGACAGCTGGATCTATGGCTACACCTTC.

The rearrangement uses TRBV5-4 and TRBJ2-7, with TRBD2 matching over 8 bases. The V segment lost 4 bases and the J segment 4 bases; nucleotides outside the gene matches: 10. Germline V CDR1 and CDR2: SGHNT, YYREEE (reference sequence). This CDR3 region has 15 residues. The CDR3 here is CASSHGPGGDYEQYF. In DNA form, the CDR3 reads TGTGCCAGCAGCCACGGGCCGGGGGGGGATTACGAGCAGTACTTC.

The V and J genes are TRBV7-8 and TRBJ1-2, with D tentatively TRBD1 (5 bases). V lost 8 bases, J lost 3 bases, and 13 bases lay in between. This CDR3 region has 13 residues. Germline-derived CDR1 and CDR2 are SGHVS and FQNEAQ. The CDR3 is CASGHPGYYGYTF. CDR3 DNA: TGTGCCAGCGGTCACCCAGGGTACTATGGCTACACCTTC.

The chain has TRBV5-1 and TRBJ2-3; 7 bases align to TRBD2. The germline gives CDR1 SGHRS, CDR2 YFSETQ. The CDR3 totals 15 residues. Trimming removed 3 bases from V and 0 bases from J; junction bases left unmatched: 4. The CDR3 protein is CASSSGGGSTDTQYF. The CDR3 DNA follows: TGCGCCAGCAGCTCGGGGGGTGGGAGCACAGATACGCAGTATTTT.